This is a list of T cell receptor beta chains from one sample in a study of T-cell reconstitution after alpha-beta-depleted transplantation in children. MiXCR was run by TCRdb on the PCR reads, yielding one entry per CDR3 protein. The sample contains about 91,000 distinct CDR3 sequences, roughly 8% of which appear only once. Sequences were derived from PBMCs from the stem cell graft donor, sampled from the stem cell graft. These receptors originate from a human donor who donated a stem cell graft to a child with congenital amegakaryocytic thrombocytopenia. CDR3s include the opening cysteine and the closing phenylalanine or tryptophan.

j_gene: TRBJ1-2; v_gene: TRBV7-9; CDR3aa: CASSSRSYGYTF
j_gene: TRBJ2-7; v_gene: TRBV7-9; CDR3aa: CASSIPGTGSGEQYF
j_gene: TRBJ1-2; v_gene: TRBV3-1; CDR3aa: CASSQDRSGPTF
j_gene: TRBJ2-5; v_gene: TRBV20-1; CDR3aa: CSARVDFTQETQYF
j_gene: TRBJ2-2; v_gene: TRBV7-9; CDR3aa: CASSFSGTGLTGELFF
j_gene: TRBJ2-7; v_gene: TRBV4-1; CDR3aa: CASSQVQGSYEQYF
j_gene: TRBJ1-2; v_gene: TRBV5-1; CDR3aa: CASRAGTGGAVDGYTF
j_gene: TRBJ2-3; v_gene: TRBV27; CDR3aa: CASSLSDREYFWLSTDTQYF
j_gene: TRBJ2-2; v_gene: TRBV20-1; CDR3aa: CSASPPSDTGELFF
j_gene: TRBJ1-3; v_gene: TRBV20-1; CDR3aa: CSADTGLSDGNTIYF
j_gene: TRBJ1-1; v_gene: TRBV20-1; CDR3aa: CSAREGILTEAFF
j_gene: TRBJ2-7; v_gene: TRBV12-3/TRBV12-4; CDR3aa: CASSHGSEQYF
j_gene: TRBJ2-3; v_gene: TRBV10-3; CDR3aa: CAIMSGSGTDTQYF
j_gene: TRBJ1-6; v_gene: TRBV12-3/TRBV12-4; CDR3aa: CASREGGANHSPLHF
j_gene: TRBJ1-2; v_gene: TRBV7-2; CDR3aa: CASSLGGEANYGYTF
j_gene: TRBJ2-3; v_gene: TRBV9; CDR3aa: CASSVSVTDTQYF
j_gene: TRBJ2-2; v_gene: TRBV28; CDR3aa: CASNPQRLAGGELFF
j_gene: TRBJ1-4; v_gene: TRBV7-9; CDR3aa: CASSSTGGLEKLFF
j_gene: TRBJ2-2; v_gene: TRBV7-2; CDR3aa: CASSLLGAGELFF
j_gene: TRBJ2-7; v_gene: TRBV3-1; CDR3aa: CASSQGRRGPRTAHEQYF
j_gene: TRBJ1-5; v_gene: TRBV30; CDR3aa: CACSWSSSQPQHF
j_gene: TRBJ1-4; v_gene: TRBV2; CDR3aa: CASSVVANEKLFF
j_gene: TRBJ2-1; v_gene: TRBV5-4; CDR3aa: CASNHPSVVEQFF
j_gene: TRBJ2-5; v_gene: TRBV5-1; CDR3aa: CASSLAQTAETQYF
j_gene: TRBJ2-5; v_gene: TRBV2; CDR3aa: CASKRLGLVQETQYF
j_gene: TRBJ2-3; v_gene: TRBV27; CDR3aa: CARPTGQVHSIITDTQYF
j_gene: TRBJ2-3; v_gene: TRBV11-2; CDR3aa: CASSISSGGYTDTQYF
j_gene: TRBJ1-5; v_gene: TRBV4-1; CDR3aa: CASSRTDSRNQPQHF
j_gene: TRBJ1-5; v_gene: TRBV5-1; CDR3aa: CASSYGGGSNQPQHF
j_gene: TRBJ1-4; v_gene: TRBV12-3/TRBV12-4; CDR3aa: CASRRTGSINEKLFF
j_gene: TRBJ2-3; v_gene: TRBV20-1; CDR3aa: CSARGTSTDTQYF
j_gene: TRBJ1-3; v_gene: TRBV12-3/TRBV12-4; CDR3aa: CASSTRWSSGNTIYF
j_gene: TRBJ1-1; v_gene: TRBV3-1; CDR3aa: CASSQNTRGTEAFF
j_gene: TRBJ2-1; v_gene: TRBV7-9; CDR3aa: CASSLPPGRGDNNEQFF
j_gene: TRBJ2-7; v_gene: TRBV2; CDR3aa: CASSENRDRGYEQYF
j_gene: TRBJ2-2; v_gene: TRBV10-3; CDR3aa: CAISEGTGNTGELFF
j_gene: TRBJ2-3; v_gene: TRBV5-5; CDR3aa: CASSLRREATDTQYF
j_gene: TRBJ1-1; v_gene: TRBV10-2; CDR3aa: CASRNTENTEAFF
j_gene: TRBJ2-2; v_gene: TRBV5-1; CDR3aa: CASLQGGVSGELFF
j_gene: TRBJ2-3; v_gene: TRBV5-5; CDR3aa: CASSIDTSTGATDTQYF
j_gene: TRBJ2-3; v_gene: TRBV11-1; CDR3aa: CASSSGPQGAADTQYF
j_gene: TRBJ2-1; v_gene: TRBV5-1; CDR3aa: CASSFFGSSYNEQFF
j_gene: TRBJ1-5; v_gene: TRBV12-3/TRBV12-4; CDR3aa: CASRSVGNQPQHF
j_gene: TRBJ1-3; v_gene: TRBV12-3/TRBV12-4; CDR3aa: CASSAGGNTIYF
j_gene: TRBJ1-3; v_gene: TRBV29-1; CDR3aa: CSVQVQNAGNTIYF
j_gene: TRBJ1-3; v_gene: TRBV7-2; CDR3aa: CASSRSGTGTGNTIYF
j_gene: TRBJ2-1; v_gene: TRBV20-1; CDR3aa: CSAPRGSSYNEQFF
j_gene: TRBJ2-3; v_gene: TRBV28; CDR3aa: CATIAGTATDTQYF
j_gene: TRBJ2-7; v_gene: TRBV27; CDR3aa: CASSLAGDYEQYF
j_gene: TRBJ2-7; v_gene: TRBV7-8; CDR3aa: CASSLARGTSSKEQYF
j_gene: TRBJ1-4; v_gene: TRBV28; CDR3aa: CASSPPRGKLFF
j_gene: TRBJ1-4; v_gene: TRBV27; CDR3aa: CASSLMPQEKLFF